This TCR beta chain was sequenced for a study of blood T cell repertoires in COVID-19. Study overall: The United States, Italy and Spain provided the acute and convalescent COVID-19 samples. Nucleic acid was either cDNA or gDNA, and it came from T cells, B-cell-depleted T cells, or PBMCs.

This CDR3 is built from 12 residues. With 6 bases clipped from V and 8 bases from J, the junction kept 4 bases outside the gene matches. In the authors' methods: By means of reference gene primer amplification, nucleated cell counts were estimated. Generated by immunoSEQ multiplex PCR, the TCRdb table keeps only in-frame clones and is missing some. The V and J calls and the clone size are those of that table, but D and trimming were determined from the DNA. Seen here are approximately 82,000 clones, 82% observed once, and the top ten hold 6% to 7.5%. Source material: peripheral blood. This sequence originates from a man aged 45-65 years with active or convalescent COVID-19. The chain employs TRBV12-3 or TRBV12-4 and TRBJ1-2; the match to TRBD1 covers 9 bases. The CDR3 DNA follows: TGTGCCAGCAGAGACAGGGGGTTAGGCTACACCTTC. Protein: CASRDRGLGYTF.